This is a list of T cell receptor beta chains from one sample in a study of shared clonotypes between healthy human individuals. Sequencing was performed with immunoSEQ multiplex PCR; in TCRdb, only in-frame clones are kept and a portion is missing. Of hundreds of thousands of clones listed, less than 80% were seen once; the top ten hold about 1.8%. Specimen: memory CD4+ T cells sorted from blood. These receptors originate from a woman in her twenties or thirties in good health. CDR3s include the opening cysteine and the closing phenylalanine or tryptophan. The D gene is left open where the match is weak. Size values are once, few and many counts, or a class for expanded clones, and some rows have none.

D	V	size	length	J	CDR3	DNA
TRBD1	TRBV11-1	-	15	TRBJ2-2	CASSARKGGIGELFF	TGTGCCAGCAGCGCTAGAAAAGGGGGCATCGGGGAGCTGTTTTTT
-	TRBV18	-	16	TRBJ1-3	CASSRRTEFSGNTIYF	TGTGCCAGCTCACGGCGGACAGAATTCAGCGGAAACACCATATATTTT
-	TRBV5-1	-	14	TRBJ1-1	CASSASEGSTEAFF	TGCGCCAGCAGCGCCTCGGAGGGCAGCACTGAAGCTTTCTTT
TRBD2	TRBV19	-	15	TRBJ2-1	CASSLEAGWDNEQFF	TGTGCCAGTAGTTTAGAAGCGGGATGGGACAATGAGCAGTTCTTC
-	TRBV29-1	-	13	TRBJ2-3	CSVLGRLTDTQYF	TGCAGCGTTTTGGGTAGATTAACAGATACGCAGTATTTT
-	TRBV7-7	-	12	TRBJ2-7	CASSNTSYEQYF	TGTGCCAGCAGCAATACTAGCTACGAGCAGTACTTC
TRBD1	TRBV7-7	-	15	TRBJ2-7	CASSPGQGGHYEQYF	TGTGCCAGCAGCCCAGGACAGGGGGGACACTACGAGCAGTACTTC
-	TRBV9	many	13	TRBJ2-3	CASSPDFGDTQYF	TGTGCCAGCAGCCCAGACTTTGGAGATACGCAGTATTTT
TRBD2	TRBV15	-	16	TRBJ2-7	CATSRTQTSGRYEQYF	TGTGCCACCAGCAGAACCCAGACTAGCGGGAGGTACGAGCAGTACTTC
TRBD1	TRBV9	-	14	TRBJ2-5	CASSAGTEQETQYF	TGTGCCAGCAGCGCCGGGACAGAACAAGAGACCCAGTACTTC
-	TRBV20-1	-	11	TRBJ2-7	CSVFYNYEQYF	TGCAGTGTATTTTACAACTACGAGCAGTACTTC
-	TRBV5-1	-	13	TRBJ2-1	CASSRGHPNEQFF	TGCGCCAGCAGTCGCGGACACCCCAATGAGCAGTTCTTC
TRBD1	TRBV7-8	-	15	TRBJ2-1	CASSSTGDSYNEQFF	TGTGCCAGCAGCTCCACAGGGGACTCCTACAATGAGCAGTTCTTC
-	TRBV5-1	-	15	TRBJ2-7	CASSYDSTSSYEQYF	TGCGCCAGCAGCTACGACAGTACCAGCTCCTACGAGCAGTACTTC
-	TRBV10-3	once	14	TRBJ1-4	CAISEGGVGEKLFF	TGTGCCATCAGTGAGGGGGGTGTTGGTGAAAAACTGTTTTTT
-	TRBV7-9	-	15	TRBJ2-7	CASSLDQGIFHEQYF	TGTGCCAGCAGCCTAGACCAGGGTATCTTCCACGAGCAGTACTTC
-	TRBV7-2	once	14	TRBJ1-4	CASSFPGDGEKLFF	TGTGCCAGCAGCTTTCCAGGGGATGGTGAAAAACTGTTTTTT
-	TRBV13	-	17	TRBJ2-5	CASSPAAGGRGQETQYF	TGTGCCAGCAGCCCCGCGGCCGGGGGGCGCGGCCAAGAGACCCAGTACTTC
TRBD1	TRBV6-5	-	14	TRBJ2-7	CASRQDRGSYEQYF	TGTGCCAGCAGACAAGACAGGGGATCCTACGAGCAGTACTTC
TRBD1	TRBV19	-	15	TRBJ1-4	CASKERRQGNEKLFF	TGTGCCAGTAAAGAGCGGCGACAGGGAAATGAAAAACTGTTTTTT
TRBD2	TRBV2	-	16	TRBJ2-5	CASSERTSTAQETQYF	TGTGCCAGCAGTGAAAGGACTAGCACGGCCCAAGAGACCCAGTACTTC
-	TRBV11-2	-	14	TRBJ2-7	CASSSLSGLYEQYF	TGTGCCAGCAGCTCACTTAGCGGACTCTACGAGCAGTACTTC
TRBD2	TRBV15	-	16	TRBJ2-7	CATSRVSGTISYEQYF	TGTGCCACCAGCAGAGTTAGTGGGACTATCTCCTACGAGCAGTACTTC
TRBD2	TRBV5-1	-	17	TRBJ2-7	CASSLALRGRAAYEQYF	TGCGCCAGCAGCTTGGCCCTTCGCGGGAGGGCCGCCTACGAGCAGTACTTC
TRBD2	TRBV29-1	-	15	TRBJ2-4	CSVTGGGLAKNIQYF	TGCAGCGTTACGGGAGGAGGGTTAGCCAAAAACATTCAGTACTTC
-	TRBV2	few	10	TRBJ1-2	CASRQYGYTF	TGTGCCAGCAGACAGTATGGCTACACCTTC
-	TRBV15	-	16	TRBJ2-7	CATSRGSRSLGYEQYF	TGTGCCACCAGCAGAGGTAGCAGGAGCTTAGGCTACGAGCAGTACTTC
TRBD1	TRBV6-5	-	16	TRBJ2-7	CASSYQLTGGYHEQYF	TGTGCCAGCAGTTACCAATTAACAGGGGGCTACCACGAGCAGTACTTC
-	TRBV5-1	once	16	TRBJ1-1	CASSLDMVSWETEAFF	TGCGCCAGCAGCTTGGATATGGTTTCGTGGGAAACTGAAGCTTTCTTT
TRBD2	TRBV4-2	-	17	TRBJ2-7	CASSQKGTSGISGEQYF	TGTGCCAGCAGCCAAAAGGGGACTAGCGGGATTTCAGGCGAGCAGTACTTC
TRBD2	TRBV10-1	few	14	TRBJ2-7	CASPFPGLACEQYF	TGCGCCAGCCCGTTCCCGGGACTAGCGTGCGAGCAGTACTTC
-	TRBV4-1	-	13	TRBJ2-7	CASSHEGYYEQYF	TGCGCCAGCAGCCATGAAGGGTACTACGAGCAGTACTTC
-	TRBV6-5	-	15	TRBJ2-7	CASSRPTPQGNEQYF	TGTGCCAGCAGCCGCCCTACGCCACAGGGAAACGAGCAGTACTTC
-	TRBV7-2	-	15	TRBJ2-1	CASSLDISGYNEQFF	TGTGCCAGCAGCTTAGATATTAGCGGCTACAATGAGCAGTTCTTC
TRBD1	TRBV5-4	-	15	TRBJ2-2	CASSPRQGAGGELFF	TGTGCCAGCAGCCCGCGACAGGGGGCGGGCGGGGAGCTGTTTTTT
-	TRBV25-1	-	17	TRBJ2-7	CASRSSSRSTGNYEQYF	TGTGCCAGTCGCTCGTCTTCACGAAGTACAGGGAACTACGAGCAGTACTTC
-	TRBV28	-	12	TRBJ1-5	CASSLKGLPQHF	TGTGCCAGCAGTTTGAAGGGGCTTCCCCAGCATTTT
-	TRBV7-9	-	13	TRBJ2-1	CASSPSSYNEQFF	TGTGCCAGCAGCCCGAGCTCCTACAATGAGCAGTTCTTC
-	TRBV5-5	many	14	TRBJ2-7	CASSFQGGSYEQYF	TGTGCCAGCAGCTTTCAGGGGGGATCCTACGAGCAGTACTTC
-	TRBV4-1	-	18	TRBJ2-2	CASSQVIAPRLGTGELFF	TGCGCCAGCAGCCAAGTGATAGCTCCCCGGTTAGGCACCGGGGAGCTGTTTTTT
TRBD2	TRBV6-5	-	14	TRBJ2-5	CASSRLAGQESQYF	TGTGCCAGCAGCCGACTAGCGGGGCAAGAGTCCCAGTACTTC
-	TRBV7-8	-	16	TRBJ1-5	CASSPDATGRNQPQHF	TGTGCCAGCAGCCCGGACGCGACAGGCCGCAATCAGCCCCAGCATTTT
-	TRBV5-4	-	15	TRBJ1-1	CASSEAGRGDTEAFF	TGTGCCAGCAGCGAGGCAGGGAGGGGGGACACTGAAGCTTTCTTT
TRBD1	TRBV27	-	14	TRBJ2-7	CASSLRQGSYEQYF	TGTGCCAGCAGTTTACGACAGGGCTCCTACGAGCAGTACTTC
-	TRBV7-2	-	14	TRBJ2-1	CASSQDSTYNEQFF	TGTGCCAGCAGCCAGGACAGCACCTACAATGAGCAGTTCTTC
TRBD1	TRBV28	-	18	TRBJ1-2	CASSLEFGTGGPNYGYTF	TGTGCCAGCAGTTTAGAGTTTGGGACAGGGGGCCCGAACTATGGCTACACCTTC
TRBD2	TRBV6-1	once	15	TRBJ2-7	CASTSERLAGNEQYF	TGTGCCAGCACCTCCGAGCGGCTAGCGGGAAACGAGCAGTACTTC
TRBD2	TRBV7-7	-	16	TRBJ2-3	CASSSGLAGVLDTQYF	TGTGCCAGCAGCTCGGGACTAGCGGGAGTCCTGGATACGCAGTATTTT
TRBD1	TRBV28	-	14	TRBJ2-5	CASSLTRGRKTQYF	TGTGCCAGCAGTTTAACTAGGGGGCGAAAGACCCAGTACTTC
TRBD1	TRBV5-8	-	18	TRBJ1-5	CASSDTNRGKPGYQPQHF	TGTGCCAGCAGCGATACCAACAGGGGCAAACCGGGATATCAGCCCCAGCATTTT
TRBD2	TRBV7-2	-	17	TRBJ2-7	CASSLGGTSGRAQEQYF	TGTGCCAGCAGCTTAGGGGGGACTAGCGGGAGAGCTCAGGAGCAGTACTTC
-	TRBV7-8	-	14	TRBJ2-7	CASSLATGPYEQYF	TGTGCCAGCAGCTTAGCGACGGGACCGTACGAGCAGTACTTC
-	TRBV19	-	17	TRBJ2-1	CASSFGLAETRANEQFF	TGTGCCAGTAGTTTTGGTTTAGCGGAAACCAGGGCCAATGAGCAGTTCTTC